Reported below is one T cell receptor (beta chain). The antigen is undetermined. The record originates from a study of T cell repertoires in cytomegalovirus infection. TCRdb re-called the reads with MiXCR, one entry per CDR3 protein. There are roughly 150,000 distinct CDR3 sequences in the sample; less than 25% occur only once, and 11% lies in the top ten. The CDR3 is 16 residues long. Germline V lookup: CDR1 SGHTA, CDR2 FQGNSA. Trimming took off 3 bases at V and 2 bases at J, with 14 bases between the two ends. The study's findings and limits: HLA-C-restricted CMV-specific TCR beta clonotypes were dominant in the ex vivo response.

The source of this sequence is a human donor in good health (CMV status not recorded). Some clones in this sample may be carry-over from other donors' samples. The chain carries TRBV7-2 and TRBJ2-1; D perhaps matches TRBD2 (5 bases). The specimen was PBMCs. DNA for the CDR3: TGTGCCAGCAGCTTTCGGGAAATGAGGGCCTACAATGAGCAGTTCTTC. It translates to CASSFREMRAYNEQFF.